The next 3 T cell receptor beta chains were all read from a single sample in a study of blood T cell repertoires in COVID-19. TCRdb keeps only in-frame clones here, not all; method: immunoSEQ multiplex PCR. This table holds around 270,000 clones, 75% to 90% found once. Material: PBMCs or T cells enriched from blood (not recorded which). The receptors stem from a woman aged 30 to 39 who had recovered from COVID-19.

The V and J genes are TRBV2 and TRBJ2-2; 7 nucleotides line up with TRBD1. CDR3 length: 13 amino acids. Germline V gene lookup returns CDR1 SNHLY and CDR2 FYNNEI. CDR3 loop: CATRQGPTGELFF. The CDR3 DNA is TGTGCGACCAGACAGGGTCCCACCGGGGAGCTGTTTTTT. The whole variable domain, remainder taken from reference TRBV2 and TRBJ2-2, is EPEVTQTPSHQVTQMGQEVILRCVPISNHLYFYWYRQILGQKVEFLVSFYNNEISEKSEIFDDQFSVERPDGSNFTLKIRSTKLEDSAMYFCATRQGPTGELFFGEGSRLTVL.

CDR3 DNA sequence: TGTGCCAGTAGTGCCCCTCTGGGGACAGGGCAGAACACTGAAGCTTTCTTT. Protein product: CASSAPLGTGQNTEAFF. The genes are TRBV19 and TRBJ1-1; 9 bases line up with TRBD1. The ends lost 5 bases at V and 1 base at J; junction bases unmatched: 11. The CDR3 has 17 amino acids. CDR1 and CDR2 (germline): LNHDA, SQIVND (reference sequence).

J is TRBJ2-4 and V is TRBV4-1; TRBD2 matches 16 bases. V was clipped by 4 bases and J by 1 base; unmatched bases: 4. The CDR3 sequence is 18 residues long. Germline V gene sequence: CDR1 MGHRA, CDR2 YSYEKL. CDR3 nucleotide sequence: TGCGCCAGCAGCCCGGGACTAGCGGGAGGGCCGGCCAAAAACATTCAGTACTTC. Protein: CASSPGLAGGPAKNIQYF.